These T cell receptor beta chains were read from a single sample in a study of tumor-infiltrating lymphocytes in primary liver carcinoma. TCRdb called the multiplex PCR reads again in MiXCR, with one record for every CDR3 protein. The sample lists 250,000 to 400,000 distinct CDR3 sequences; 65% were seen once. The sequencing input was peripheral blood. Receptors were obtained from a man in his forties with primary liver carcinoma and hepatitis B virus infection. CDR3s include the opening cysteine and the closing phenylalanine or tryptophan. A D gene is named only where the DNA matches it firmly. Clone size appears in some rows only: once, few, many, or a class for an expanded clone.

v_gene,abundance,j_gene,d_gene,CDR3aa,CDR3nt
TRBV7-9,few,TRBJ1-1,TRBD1,CASSSTGGVTEAFF,TGTGCCAGCAGCTCGACAGGGGGCGTCACTGAAGCTTTCTTT
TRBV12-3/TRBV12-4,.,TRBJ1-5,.,CASSLRDGKPQHF,TGTGCCAGCAGCCTCCGGGACGGGAAACCCCAGCATTTT
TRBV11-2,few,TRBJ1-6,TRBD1,CASSFGGAGTGSSPLHF,TGTGCCAGCAGCTTCGGGGGCGCCGGGACAGGGAGTTCACCCCTCCACTTT
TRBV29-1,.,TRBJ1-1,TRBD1,CGGTGGWGMNTEALF,TGCGGCGGTACAGGGGGCTGGGGGATGAACACTGAAGCTCTCTTT
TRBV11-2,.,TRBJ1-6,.,CASSANEGTNSPLHF,TGTGCCAGCAGTGCCAACGAAGGTACTAATTCACCCCTCCACTTT
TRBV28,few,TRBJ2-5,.,CASRRPEETQYF,TGTGCCAGCAGACGACCGGAAGAGACCCAGTATTTC
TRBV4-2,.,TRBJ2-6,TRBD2,CASSLVSGRASGANVLTF,TGTGCCAGCAGCCTAGTTAGCGGGAGGGCCTCTGGGGCCAACGTCCTGACTTTC
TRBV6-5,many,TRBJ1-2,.,CASRETALGYTF,TGTGCCAGCAGAGAGACAGCCTTAGGCTACACCTTC
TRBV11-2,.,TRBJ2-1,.,CASSMVGGSYNEQFF,TGTGCCAGCAGCATGGTCGGGGGATCCTACAATGAGCAGTTCTTC
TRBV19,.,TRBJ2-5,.,CASSPGWETQYF,TGTGCTTCCTCCCCCGGTTGGGAGACCCAGTACTTC
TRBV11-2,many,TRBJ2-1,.,CASSFRWIAGPSEQFF,TGTGCCAGCAGCTTCCGGTGGATAGCCGGCCCCAGTGAGCAGTTCTTC
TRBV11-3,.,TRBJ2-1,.,CTSSLGQSSYKEQFF,TGTACCAGCAGCTTAGGACAGTCCTCCTACAAAGAACAGTTCTTC
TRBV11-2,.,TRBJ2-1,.,CASSRVAANNEQLF,TGTGCCAGCAGCCGAGTCGCGGCTAACAATGAGCAGCTCTTC
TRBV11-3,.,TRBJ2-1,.,CASSLVWEANEEFF,TGTGCCAGTAGCTTAGTATGGGAGGCTAATGAGGAGTTCTTC
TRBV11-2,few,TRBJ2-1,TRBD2,CASSFFLPGLATYNEQFF,TGTGCCAGCAGCTTTTTCCTGCCGGGACTAGCGACCTACAATGAGCAGTTCTTC
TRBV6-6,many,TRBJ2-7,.,CASSYSGTSAYEQYF,TGTGCCAGCAGTTACTCAGGGACAAGCGCCTACGAGCAGTACTTC
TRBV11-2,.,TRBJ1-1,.,CASSPWGLEHTEAFF,TGTGCCAGCAGCCCCTGGGGGCTCGAGCACACTGAAGCTTTCTTT
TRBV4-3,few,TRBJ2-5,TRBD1,CASSQEVYPRGQETQYF,TGCGCCAGCAGCCAAGAAGTATACCCGAGGGGGCAAGAGACTCAGTACTTC